The source of this T cell receptor (beta chain) is a study of cytomegalovirus exposure and HLA in healthy donors. The CDR3 loop spans 16 amino acids. From germline, CDR1 is SGHRS and CDR2 YFSETQ. V shed 2 bases and J shed 5 bases, with 18 bases lying between them. Points on this clone: Its target is unknown.

Whole-study findings and limits: When the data were analyzed later, several of the most significant clusters appeared to be linked to common viral pathogens. According to the study, 160 or so TCR beta chains were cytomegalovirus-associated. Later on, an analysis showed TCR association rates differing by HLA locus, with DRB1 the most and HLA-C the fewest. Among donors in an Asian-associated ancestry cluster, a later analysis reportedly found fewer N-insertions than the approximately 700-donor mean.

In the PCR, 60 Vbeta and 13 Jbeta primers were used. The method was immunoSEQ multiplex PCR; TCRdb's version includes in-frame clones alone and lacks a portion of them. Of roughly 150,000 clones in the sample, 80% were seen once. Material for sequencing was PBMCs. The receptor was isolated from a woman aged 40 to 55 in good health and CMV-seronegative. The V gene is TRBV5-1, the J gene TRBJ2-3; TRBD1 might be the D (6 bases). In nucleotides, the CDR3 is TGCGCCAGCAGCTTTTCTTGGACAGCACGGGGAGATACGCAGTATTTT. Translating it yields CASSFSWTARGDTQYF.